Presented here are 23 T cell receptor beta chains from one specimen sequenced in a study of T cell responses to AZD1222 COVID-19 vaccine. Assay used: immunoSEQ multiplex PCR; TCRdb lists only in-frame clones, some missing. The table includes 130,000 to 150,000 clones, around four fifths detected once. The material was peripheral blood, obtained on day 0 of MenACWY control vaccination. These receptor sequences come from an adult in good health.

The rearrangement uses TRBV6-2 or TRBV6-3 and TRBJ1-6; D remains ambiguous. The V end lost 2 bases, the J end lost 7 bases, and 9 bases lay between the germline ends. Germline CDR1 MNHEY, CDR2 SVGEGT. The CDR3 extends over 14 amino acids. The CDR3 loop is CASSYAGRNSPLHF. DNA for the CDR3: TGTGCCAGCAGTTACGCGGGCAGGAATTCACCCCTCCACTTT.

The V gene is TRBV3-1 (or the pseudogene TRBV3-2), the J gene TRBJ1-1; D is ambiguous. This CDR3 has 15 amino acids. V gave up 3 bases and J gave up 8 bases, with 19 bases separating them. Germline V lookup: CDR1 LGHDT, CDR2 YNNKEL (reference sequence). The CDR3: CASSHPQASRNEAFF. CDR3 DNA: TGTGCCAGCAGCCATCCTCAGGCTTCCCGAAACGAAGCTTTCTTT.

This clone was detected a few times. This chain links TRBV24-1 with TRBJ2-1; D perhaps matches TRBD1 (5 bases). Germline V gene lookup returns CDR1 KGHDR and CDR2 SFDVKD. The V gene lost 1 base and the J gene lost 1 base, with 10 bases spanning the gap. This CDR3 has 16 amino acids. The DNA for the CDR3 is TGTGCCACCAGTGATTTCACAGGACGGTCCTACAATGAGCAGTTCTTC. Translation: CATSDFTGRSYNEQFF.

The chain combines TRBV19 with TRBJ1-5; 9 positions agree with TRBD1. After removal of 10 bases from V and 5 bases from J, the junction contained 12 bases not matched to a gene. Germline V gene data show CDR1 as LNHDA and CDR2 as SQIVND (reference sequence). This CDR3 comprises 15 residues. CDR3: CATTGQGMLDQPQHF. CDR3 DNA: TGTGCCACCACGGGACAGGGAATGTTGGATCAGCCCCAGCATTTT.

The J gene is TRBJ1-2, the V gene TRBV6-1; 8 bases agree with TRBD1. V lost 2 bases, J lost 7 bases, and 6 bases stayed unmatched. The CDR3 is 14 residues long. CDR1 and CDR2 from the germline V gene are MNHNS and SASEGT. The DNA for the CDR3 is TGTGCCAGCAGTGAATCCCAGGGGGCGGGTGGCTACACCTTC. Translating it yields CASSESQGAGGYTF.

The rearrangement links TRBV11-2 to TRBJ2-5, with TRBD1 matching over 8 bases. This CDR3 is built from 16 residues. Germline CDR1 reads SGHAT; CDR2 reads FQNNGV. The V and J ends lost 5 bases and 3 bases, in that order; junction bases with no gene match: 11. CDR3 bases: TGTGCCAGCAGCCTACCAGGACAGGGAAGAGAAGAGACCCAGTACTTC. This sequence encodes CASSLPGQGREETQYF.

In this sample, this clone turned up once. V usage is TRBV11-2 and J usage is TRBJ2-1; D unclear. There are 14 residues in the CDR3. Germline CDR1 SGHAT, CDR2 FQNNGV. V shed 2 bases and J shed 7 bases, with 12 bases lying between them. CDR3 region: CASSLIRTHNEQFF. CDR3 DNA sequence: TGTGCCAGCAGCTTAATAAGAACTCATAATGAGCAGTTCTTC.

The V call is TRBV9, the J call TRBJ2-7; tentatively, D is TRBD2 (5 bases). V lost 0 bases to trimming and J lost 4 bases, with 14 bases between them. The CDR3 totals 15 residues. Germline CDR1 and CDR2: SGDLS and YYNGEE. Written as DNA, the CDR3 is TGTGCCAGCAGCGTAGGGCCAGGTTCGGGATACGAGCAGTACGTC. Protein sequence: CASSVGPGSGYEQYV.

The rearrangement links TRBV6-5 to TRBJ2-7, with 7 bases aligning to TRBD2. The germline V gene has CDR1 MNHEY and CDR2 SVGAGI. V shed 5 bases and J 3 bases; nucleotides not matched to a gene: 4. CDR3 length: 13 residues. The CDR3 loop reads CASSSREDYEQYF. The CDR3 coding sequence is TGTGCCAGCAGTAGCCGGGAGGACTACGAGCAGTACTTC.

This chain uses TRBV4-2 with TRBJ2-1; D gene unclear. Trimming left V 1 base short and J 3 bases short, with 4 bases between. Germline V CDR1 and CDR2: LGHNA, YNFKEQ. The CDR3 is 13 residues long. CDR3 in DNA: TGTGCCAGCAGCCAAGTAAGCTACAATGAGCAGTTCTTC. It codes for CASSQVSYNEQFF.

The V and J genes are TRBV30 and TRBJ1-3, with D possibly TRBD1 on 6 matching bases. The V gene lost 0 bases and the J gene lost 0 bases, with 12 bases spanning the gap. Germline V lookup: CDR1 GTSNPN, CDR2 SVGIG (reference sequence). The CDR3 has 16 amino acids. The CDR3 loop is CAWSVGHLNSGNTIYF. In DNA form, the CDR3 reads TGTGCCTGGAGTGTGGGACATCTGAACTCTGGAAACACCATATATTTT.

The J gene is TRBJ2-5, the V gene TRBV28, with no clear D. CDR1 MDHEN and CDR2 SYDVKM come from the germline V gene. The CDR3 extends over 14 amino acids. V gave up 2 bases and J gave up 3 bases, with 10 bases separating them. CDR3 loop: CASSLMWSEETQYF. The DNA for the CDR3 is TGTGCCAGCAGTTTAATGTGGTCCGAAGAGACCCAGTACTTC. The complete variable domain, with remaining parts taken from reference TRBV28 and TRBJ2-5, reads DVKVTQSSRYLVKRTGEKVFLECVQDMDHENMFWYRQDPGLGLRLIYFSYDVKMKEKGDIPEGYSVSREKKERFSLILESASTNQTSMYLCASSLMWSEETQYFGPGTRLLVL.

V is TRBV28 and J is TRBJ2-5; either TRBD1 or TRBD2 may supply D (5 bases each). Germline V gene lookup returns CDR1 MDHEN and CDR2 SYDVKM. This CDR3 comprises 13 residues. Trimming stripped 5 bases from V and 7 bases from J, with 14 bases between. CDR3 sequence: CASSLGTAGTQYF. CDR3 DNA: TGTGCCAGCAGTCTCGGGACCGCCGGGACCCAGTACTTC.

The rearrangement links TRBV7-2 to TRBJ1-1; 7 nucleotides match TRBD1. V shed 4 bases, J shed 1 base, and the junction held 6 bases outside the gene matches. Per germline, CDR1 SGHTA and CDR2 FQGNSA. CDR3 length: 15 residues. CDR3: CASSYYRGANTEAFF. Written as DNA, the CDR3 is TGTGCCAGCAGCTACTACAGGGGTGCGAACACTGAAGCTTTCTTT. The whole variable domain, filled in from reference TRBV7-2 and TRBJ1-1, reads GAGVSQSPSNKVTEKGKDVELRCDPISGHTALYWYRQSLGQGLEFLIYFQGNSAPDKSGLPSDRFSAERTGGSVSTLTIQRTQQEDSAVYLCASSYYRGANTEAFFGQGTRLTVV.

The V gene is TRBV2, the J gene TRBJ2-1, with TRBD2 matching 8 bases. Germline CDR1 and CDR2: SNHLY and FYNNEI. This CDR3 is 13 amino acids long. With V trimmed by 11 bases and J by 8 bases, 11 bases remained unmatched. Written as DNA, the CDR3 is TGTGCCTTACCCGGGGGGGCCAGGGATGAGCAGTTCTTC. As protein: CALPGGARDEQFF.

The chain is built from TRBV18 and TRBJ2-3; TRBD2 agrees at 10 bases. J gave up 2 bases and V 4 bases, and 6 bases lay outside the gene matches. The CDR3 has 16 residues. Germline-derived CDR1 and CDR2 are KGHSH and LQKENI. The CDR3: CASSLLAGEITDTQYF. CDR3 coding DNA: TGTGCCAGCTCACTTCTAGCGGGGGAGATCACAGATACGCAGTATTTT.

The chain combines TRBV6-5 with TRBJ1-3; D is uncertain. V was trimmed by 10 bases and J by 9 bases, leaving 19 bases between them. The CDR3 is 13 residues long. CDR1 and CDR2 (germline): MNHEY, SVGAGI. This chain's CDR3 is CATYKGPTGTIYF. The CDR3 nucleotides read TGTGCCACCTACAAAGGGCCGACGGGCACCATATATTTT.

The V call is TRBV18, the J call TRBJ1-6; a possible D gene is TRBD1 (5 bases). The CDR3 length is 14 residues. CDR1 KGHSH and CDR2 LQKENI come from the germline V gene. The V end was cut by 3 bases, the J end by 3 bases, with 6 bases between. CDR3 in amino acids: CASSPQGYNSPLHF. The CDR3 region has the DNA TGTGCCAGCTCACCTCAGGGCTATAATTCACCCCTCCACTTT.

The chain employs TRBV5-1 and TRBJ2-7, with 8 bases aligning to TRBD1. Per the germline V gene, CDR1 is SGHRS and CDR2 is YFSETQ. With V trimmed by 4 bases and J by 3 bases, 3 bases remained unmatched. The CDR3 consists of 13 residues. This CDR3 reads CASSDGQGYEQYF. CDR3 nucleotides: TGCGCCAGCAGCGACGGACAGGGCTACGAGCAGTACTTC. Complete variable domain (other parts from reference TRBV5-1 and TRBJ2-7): KAGVTQTPRYLIKTRGQQVTLSCSPISGHRSVSWYQQTPGQGLQFLFEYFSETQRNKGNFPGRFSGRQFSNSRSEMNVSTLELGDSALYLCASSDGQGYEQYFGPGTRLTVT.

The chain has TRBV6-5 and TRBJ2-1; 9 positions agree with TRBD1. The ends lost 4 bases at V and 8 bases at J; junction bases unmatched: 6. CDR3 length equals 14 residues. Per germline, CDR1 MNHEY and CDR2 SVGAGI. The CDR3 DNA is TGTGCCAGCAGTTTAGGGGACAGGGAACATGAGCAGTTCTTC. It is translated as CASSLGDREHEQFF.

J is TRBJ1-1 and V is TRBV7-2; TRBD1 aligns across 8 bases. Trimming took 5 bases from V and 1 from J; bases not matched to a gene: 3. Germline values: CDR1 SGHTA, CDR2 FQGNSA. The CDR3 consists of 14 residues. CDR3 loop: CASSRQGANTEAFF. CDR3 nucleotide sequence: TGTGCCAGCAGCCGTCAGGGGGCGAACACTGAAGCTTTCTTT. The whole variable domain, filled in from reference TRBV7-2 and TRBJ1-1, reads GAGVSQSPSNKVTEKGKDVELRCDPISGHTALYWYRQSLGQGLEFLIYFQGNSAPDKSGLPSDRFSAERTGGSVSTLTIQRTQQEDSAVYLCASSRQGANTEAFFGQGTRLTVV.

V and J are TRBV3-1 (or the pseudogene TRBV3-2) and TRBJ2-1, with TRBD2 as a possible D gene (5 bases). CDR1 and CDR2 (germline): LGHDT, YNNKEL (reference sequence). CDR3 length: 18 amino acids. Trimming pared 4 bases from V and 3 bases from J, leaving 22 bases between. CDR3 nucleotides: TGTGCCAGCAGCCTCGGACTTAGAGGGCCGGCGGGCTACAATGAGCAGTTCTTC. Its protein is CASSLGLRGPAGYNEQFF.

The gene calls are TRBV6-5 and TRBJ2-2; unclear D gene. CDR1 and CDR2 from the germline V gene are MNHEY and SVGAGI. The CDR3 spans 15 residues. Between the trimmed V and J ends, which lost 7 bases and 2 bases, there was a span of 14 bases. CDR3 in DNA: TGTGCCAGCAAGTTCAGGCAGACCAACACCGGGGAGCTGTTTTTT. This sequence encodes CASKFRQTNTGELFF.